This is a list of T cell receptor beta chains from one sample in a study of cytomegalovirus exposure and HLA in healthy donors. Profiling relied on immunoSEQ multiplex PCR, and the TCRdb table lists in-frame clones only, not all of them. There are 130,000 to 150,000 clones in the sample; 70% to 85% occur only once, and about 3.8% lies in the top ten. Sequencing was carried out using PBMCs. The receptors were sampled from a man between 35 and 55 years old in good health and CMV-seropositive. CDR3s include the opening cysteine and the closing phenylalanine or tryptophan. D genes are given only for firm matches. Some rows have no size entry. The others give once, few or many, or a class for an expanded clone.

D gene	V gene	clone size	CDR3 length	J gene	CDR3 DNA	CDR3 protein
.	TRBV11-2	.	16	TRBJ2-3	TGTGCCAGCAGCTTAGTTTACAGGGCTAGCACAGATACGCAGTATTTT	CASSLVYRASTDTQYF
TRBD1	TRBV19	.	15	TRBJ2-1	TGTGCCAGTAGATACCGGGACAGGGGGCTTAATGAGCAGTTCTTC	CASRYRDRGLNEQFF
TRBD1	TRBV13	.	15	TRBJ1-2	TGTGCCAGCAGCTTAGATACAGGGGGCTACTATGGCTACACCTTC	CASSLDTGGYYGYTF
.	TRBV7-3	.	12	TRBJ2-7	TGTGCCAGCAGCCCCGACTACTACGAGCAGTACTTC	CASSPDYYEQYF
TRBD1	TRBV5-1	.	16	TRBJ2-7	TGCGCCAGCAGCTTGACCACAGGGGTGTACCACCACGAGCAGTACTTC	CASSLTTGVYHHEQYF
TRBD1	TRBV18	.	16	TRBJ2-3	TGTGCCAGCTCACCGCCGGGACAGGGACACACAGATACGCAGTATTTT	CASSPPGQGHTDTQYF
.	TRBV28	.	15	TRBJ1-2	TGTGCCAGCAGTCTCGGACACGGGGGAAGGTATGGCTACACCTTC	CASSLGHGGRYGYTF
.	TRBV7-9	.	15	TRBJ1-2	TGTGCCAGCAGCTTGCTTGGGCAGCCCAACTATGGCTACACCTTC	CASSLLGQPNYGYTF
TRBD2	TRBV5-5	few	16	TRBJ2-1	TGTGCCAGCAGCTTACGACTAGCGGGTTCCTACAATGAGCAGTTCTTC	CASSLRLAGSYNEQFF
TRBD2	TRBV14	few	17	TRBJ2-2	TGTGCCAGCAGCCCCGGACTAGCGGGAGTTAACACCGGGGAGCTGTTTTTT	CASSPGLAGVNTGELFF
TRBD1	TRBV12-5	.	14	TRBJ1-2	TGTGCTAGTGGTTTGGTAGGGGGCTTGTATGGCTACACCTTC	CASGLVGGLYGYTF
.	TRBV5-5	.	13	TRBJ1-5	TGTGCCAGCAGCTCGGGGGGGCCAGGGCCCCAGCATTTT	CASSSGGPGPQHF
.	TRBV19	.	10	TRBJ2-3	TGTGCCAGTGGTCGGGATACGCAGTATTTT	CASGRDTQYF
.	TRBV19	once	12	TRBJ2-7	TGTGCCAGTAGTCAGGGCGGATACGAGCAGTACTTC	CASSQGGYEQYF
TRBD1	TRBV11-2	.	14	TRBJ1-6	TGTGCCAGCAGCTCACAGGGGGCGATTTCACCCCTCCACTTT	CASSSQGAISPLHF
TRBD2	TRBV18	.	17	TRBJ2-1	TGTGCCAGCTCACCGCTCCTCGGGCTAGCGGGAGGTCAGGAGCAGTTCTTC	CASSPLLGLAGGQEQFF
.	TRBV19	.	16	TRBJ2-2	TGTGCCAGTAGTATAGCCATTGGAGGGGACACCGGGGAGCTGTTTTTT	CASSIAIGGDTGELFF
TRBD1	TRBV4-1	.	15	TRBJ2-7	TGCGCCAGCAGCCCAGACAGGGGGAATTCCTACGAGCAGTACTTC	CASSPDRGNSYEQYF